The present TCR beta chain was sequenced within a study of blood T cell repertoires in COVID-19. Study as a whole: Acute-phase and convalescent COVID-19 samples originated in the United States, Italy and Spain. The cDNA or gDNA used as material had been derived from T cells, B-cell-depleted T cells, or PBMCs.

V was pared by 6 bases and J by 0 bases, with 6 bases between. Per the germline V gene, CDR1 is LNHDA and CDR2 is SQIVND (reference sequence). The CDR3 has 13 amino acids. Original handling: Nucleated cell counts were estimated from reference gene primer amplification. The method was immunoSEQ multiplex PCR; TCRdb's version includes in-frame clones alone and lacks a portion of them. V, J and clone size are those of that table, while D and trimming were read from the DNA. The data hold approximately 75,000 clones, with more than 85% observed a single time. Sequencing input: peripheral blood. The clonotype originates from a man between 60 and 75 years old with acute or convalescent COVID-19. The V call is TRBV19, the J call TRBJ1-3; D is uncertain. The CDR3 protein is CASSAVSGNTIYF. Here the CDR3 DNA reads TGTGCCAGTAGCGCAGTCTCTGGAAACACCATATATTTT.